This T cell receptor beta chain is from a study of blood T cell repertoires in COVID-19. The CDR3 is 12 residues long. V lost 5 bases and J lost 6, with 8 bases in between. Original handling: Quantification of nucleated cells was approximated via reference gene primer amplification. The assay was immunoSEQ multiplex PCR, and TCRdb's table has in-frame clones only and misses some. That table gives V, J and clone size, and the DNA gave D and trimming. There are 150,000 or so clones in the sample; around four fifths occur only once, and around two fifths lies in the top ten. This receptor was taken from a human donor in a cohort sampled during active COVID-19. The sequenced sample was peripheral blood. V and J are TRBV12-3 or TRBV12-4 and TRBJ1-5; no firm D call. The DNA of the CDR3 is TGTGCCAGCAGTCCACAAACTCAGCCCCAGCATTTT. Translated: CASSPQTQPQHF.